This T cell receptor (beta chain) came from a study of blood T cell repertoires in COVID-19. As for the study in general: Sample material is recorded as cDNA or gDNA derived from T cells, B-cell-depleted T cells, or PBMCs.

CDR1 and CDR2 (germline): SGHAT, FQNNGV. V lost 0 bases, J lost 5 bases, and 9 bases stayed unmatched. CDR3 length: 16 amino acids. Sequencing was performed with immunoSEQ multiplex PCR; in TCRdb, only in-frame clones are kept and a portion is missing. This sample has under 300,000 clones, with 85% to 90% found just once. The genes are TRBV11-2 and TRBJ1-2; 7 nucleotides agree with TRBD1. The sample comprised PBMCs or T cells enriched from blood (not recorded which). The clonotype was recovered from a woman under 30 who had recovered from COVID-19. The CDR3 bases are TGTGCCAGCAGCTTAGAGTTAGGGGCAGGGGGATATGGCTACACCTTC. It yields the protein CASSLELGAGGYGYTF.